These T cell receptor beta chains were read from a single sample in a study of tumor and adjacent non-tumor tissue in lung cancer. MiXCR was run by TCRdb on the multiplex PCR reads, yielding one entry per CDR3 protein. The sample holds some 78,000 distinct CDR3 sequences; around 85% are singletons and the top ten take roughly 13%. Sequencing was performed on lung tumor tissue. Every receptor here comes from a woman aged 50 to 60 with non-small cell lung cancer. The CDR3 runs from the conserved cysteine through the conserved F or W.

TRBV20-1 CSDRSIERPPYEQYF
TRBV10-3 CVISRLAGGTNEQYF
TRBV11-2 CASSYIAGGHNEQLF
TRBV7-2 CASSLAQGAYNEQFF
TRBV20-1 CSAQDGGRGSNQPRHF
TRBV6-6 CASSNPGGRETQYF
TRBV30 CAWSGASGSTGELFF
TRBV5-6 CASSFLGSSAEKLFF
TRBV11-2 CASRQVQDAPGTQYF
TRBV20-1 CSARFYIGTGLHEQSF
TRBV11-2 CASSEGSSSYNEQFF
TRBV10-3 CAISAKTARDLFYEQYF
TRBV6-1 CASSLYTNEPQHF
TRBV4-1 CASSQAKRNGQETLNF
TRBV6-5 CASSRASETQYF
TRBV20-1 CNAVGGLVLDTQNF
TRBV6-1 CASRGLASLQETQYF
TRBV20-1 CSARDTDGGSYGQYF
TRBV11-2 CASSRAAAVGELLF
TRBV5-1 CTSSLAINRGVETQYF
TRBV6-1 CASSARGLIINEQYF
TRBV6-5 CASSYGGPLDTEELFF
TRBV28 CASWGGHLSNEQFF
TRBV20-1 CSARGGLGLAILRATDTQYF
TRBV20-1 CSARIPGRPREQFF
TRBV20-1 CSAGRLVVSSYNEQFF
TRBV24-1 CATSELQAAGETQYF
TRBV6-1 CVSTPIGEVYEQYF
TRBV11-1 CASSRDIGVRETQYF
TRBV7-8 CASSIKPGQGFYNEQFF
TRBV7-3 CASSLTGRRNTQYF
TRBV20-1 CSARQSLSTEAFF
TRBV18 CASSPLHPVLTGELFF
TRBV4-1 CASSQTTVRTEAFF
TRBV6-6 CAGSYANGSDNEQFF
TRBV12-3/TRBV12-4 CASRVVGYNEQFF
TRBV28 CASSLGTGNSPLYF
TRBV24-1 CATSKVSSRTYNEQFF
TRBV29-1 CSVGPCVNTGELFF
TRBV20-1 CSAEDRSVPYEQYF
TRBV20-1 CSARDLAGHADTQYF
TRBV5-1 CASSLGRSLTRPHEQFF